Sequencing of this TCR beta chain was carried out in a study of human T cells and chemical hapten exposure. Time point denoted: patch test 1, 2 weeks after DPC sensitization. Sample treatment: therapeutic diphenylcyclopropenone sensitization with weekly scalp DPC. The starting material, unfractionated whole blood, was used for total RNA extraction. The CDR3 is made up of 15 amino acids. CDR1 is MGHDK, CDR2 SYGVNS, per germline. After removal of 6 bases from V and 1 base from J, the junction contained 7 bases not matched to a gene. This clonotype was seen ten or more times. Each CDR3 protein is one row after TCRdb ran MiXCR on the RACE reads. In the table there are 380,000 or so distinct CDR3 sequences, more than 4.5% of which are singletons.

The genes are TRBV25-1 and TRBJ2-5, with 8 nucleotides matching TRBD1. The material sequenced was whole blood, taken in connection with sensitization to the hapten diphenylcyclopropenone (DPC). The TCR sequence derives from a woman aged 45-60 years with alopecia areata. Some clones in this sample may be carry-over from other donors' samples. The CDR3 nucleotides read TGTGCCAGCAGGAGCACAGGGGGACCCCAAGAGACCCAGTACTTC. Its translation: CASRSTGGPQETQYF. Complete variable domain (other parts from reference TRBV25-1 and TRBJ2-5): EADIYQTPRYLVIGTGKKITLECSQTMGHDKMYWYQQDPGMELHLIHYSYGVNSTEKGDLSSESTVSRIRTEHFPLTLESARPSHTSQYLCASRSTGGPQETQYFGPGTRLLVL.